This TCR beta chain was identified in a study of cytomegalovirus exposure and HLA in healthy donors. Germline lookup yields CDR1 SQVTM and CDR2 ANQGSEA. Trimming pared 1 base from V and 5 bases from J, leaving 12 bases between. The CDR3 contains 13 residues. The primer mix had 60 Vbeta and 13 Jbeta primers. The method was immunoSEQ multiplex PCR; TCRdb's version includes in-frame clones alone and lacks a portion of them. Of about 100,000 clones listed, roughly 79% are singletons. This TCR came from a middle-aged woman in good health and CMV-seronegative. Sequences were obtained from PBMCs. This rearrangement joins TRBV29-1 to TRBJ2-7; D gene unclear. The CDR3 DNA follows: TGCAGCGTTGAAGGGGCAGTTCGAAACGAGCAGTACTTC. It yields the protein CSVEGAVRNEQYF.